Presented here are 27 T cell receptor beta chains from one specimen sequenced in a study of blood T cell repertoires in COVID-19. Measured with immunoSEQ multiplex PCR; TCRdb has only the in-frame clones, and not every one. The sample has about 260,000 clones; 75% to 90% are singletons. Sequenced material: peripheral blood. These receptors originate from a man in his thirties or forties with active or convalescent COVID-19.

This chain links TRBV7-8 with TRBJ2-1, with 8 bases matching TRBD1. This CDR3 comprises 16 residues. The J segment lost 8 bases and the V segment lost 4 bases, leaving 13 bases of the junction unmatched. Germline CDR1 SGHVS, CDR2 FQNEAQ. The CDR3 nucleotides read TGTGCCAGCAGCTCAAGTTACGGACAGGGATCCTATGAGCAGTTCTTC. Translation: CASSSSYGQGSYEQFF.

This clone was detected a few times. In DNA form, the CDR3 reads TGTGCCAGCAGTGAAGTAGGGACATGGTTTAATGGCTACACCTTC. Protein sequence: CASSEVGTWFNGYTF. The chain couples TRBV2 to TRBJ1-2; perhaps TRBD1 as D (6 bases). Germline values: CDR1 SNHLY, CDR2 FYNNEI. This CDR3 spans 15 amino acids. Deletions cut 1 base from V and 6 bases from J, with 15 bases between.

Only one count was recorded for this clone. The chain uses TRBV2 and TRBJ2-3; 10 bases match TRBD2. After removal of 4 bases from V and 0 bases from J, the junction contained 7 bases not matched to a gene. Germline CDR1 reads SNHLY; CDR2 reads FYNNEI. CDR3 length equals 17 residues. The CDR3 region is CASSGSSGGSSTDTQYF. CDR3 coding DNA: TGTGCCAGCAGTGGCTCTAGCGGGGGCTCTAGCACAGATACGCAGTATTTT.

The V gene is TRBV18, the J gene TRBJ1-5, with 9 bases aligning to TRBD1. This CDR3 is 15 amino acids long. After removal of 6 bases from V and 11 bases from J, the junction contained 14 bases not matched to a gene. Germline CDR1 KGHSH, CDR2 LQKENI. In nucleotides, the CDR3 is TGTGCCAGCTCTGAGGACAGGGGCCAATTTGAGGCCCAGCATTTT. This sequence encodes CASSEDRGQFEAQHF.

The chain joins TRBV6-5 to TRBJ1-2; TRBD1 is a possible D gene (5 bases). The CDR3 spans 14 residues. Germline V gene data show CDR1 as MNHEY and CDR2 as SVGAGI. V lost 6 bases to trimming and J lost 2 bases, with 13 bases between them. CDR3 coding DNA: TGTGCCAGCAGGGGGGGTAACTCCAACTATGGCTACACCTTC. Amino acids: CASRGGNSNYGYTF.

The V and J genes are TRBV3-1 (or the pseudogene TRBV3-2) and TRBJ1-1; D might be TRBD1 (6 bases). This CDR3 has 15 residues. Trimming removed 4 bases from V and 1 base from J, with 13 bases in between. Germline lookup yields CDR1 LGHDT and CDR2 YNNKEL (reference sequence). This chain's CDR3 is CASSPLGQQNTEAFF. DNA of the CDR3: TGTGCCAGCAGCCCCCTGGGACAACAGAACACTGAAGCTTTCTTT.

This chain joins TRBV19 and TRBJ1-4; D not resolved. This CDR3 has 14 amino acids. Trimming took 7 bases from V and 0 from J, leaving 9 bases between them. Germline CDR1 and CDR2: LNHDA and SQIVND (reference sequence). CDR3 sequence (DNA): TGTGCCAGTACCGAGAGCTCAACTAATGAAAAACTGTTTTTT. This translates into CASTESSTNEKLFF.

The rearrangement links TRBV2 to TRBJ2-5, with 10 bases identical to TRBD1. CDR3 length: 15 residues. The junction had 9 bases not matched to a gene; V was cut back by 6 bases and J by 5 bases. The V gene's germline CDR1 is SNHLY and CDR2 FYNNEI. The CDR3 coding sequence is TGTGCCAGCAGACCCGACAGGGGGCTTTCGGAGACCCAGTACTTC. It translates to CASRPDRGLSETQYF. Using reference TRBV2 and TRBJ2-5 for the parts outside the CDR3, the full variable domain is EPEVTQTPSHQVTQMGQEVILRCVPISNHLYFYWYRQILGQKVEFLVSFYNNEISEKSEIFDDQFSVERPDGSNFTLKIRSTKLEDSAMYFCASRPDRGLSETQYFGPGTRLLVL.

With regard to this clone: Distinct nucleotide sequences in the sample also encode this CDR3. This chain links TRBV19 with TRBJ1-1, with 11 bases matching TRBD1. V lost 3 bases to trimming and J lost 2 bases; unmatched junction nucleotides: 2. Germline-derived CDR1 and CDR2 are LNHDA and SQIVND (reference sequence). CDR3 size: 15 residues. Here the CDR3 DNA reads TGTGCCAGTAGTATTGGACAGGGGGCAAACACTGAAGCTTTCTTT. Its protein product is CASSIGQGANTEAFF.

The J gene is TRBJ2-5, the V gene TRBV7-9; D remains ambiguous. CDR3 size: 16 residues. Germline-derived CDR1 and CDR2 are SEHNR and FQNEAQ (reference sequence). V lost 1 base and J 3 bases, leaving 15 bases between the germline ends. This CDR3 reads CASSLVYGSPKETQYF. The CDR3 DNA sequence: TGTGCCAGCAGCTTAGTGTACGGGTCTCCAAAAGAGACCCAGTACTTC.

The genes are TRBV2 and TRBJ2-5; TRBD2 agrees at 8 bases. The CDR3 has 14 residues. Germline assignment: CDR1 SNHLY and CDR2 FYNNEI. V was pared by 3 bases and J by 5 bases, with 5 bases of the junction left unmatched. CDR3 DNA sequence: TGTGCCAGCAGTGATGCGGGGGGAGGGGAGACCCAGTACTTC. It specifies CASSDAGGGETQYF. The entire variable domain, with the rest obtained from reference TRBV2 and TRBJ2-5, is as follows: EPEVTQTPSHQVTQMGQEVILRCVPISNHLYFYWYRQILGQKVEFLVSFYNNEISEKSEIFDDQFSVERPDGSNFTLKIRSTKLEDSAMYFCASSDAGGGETQYFGPGTRLLVL.

This clone was seen only once. The chain has TRBV14 and TRBJ1-4; no clear D gene. Germline V gene data show CDR1 as SGHDN and CDR2 as FVKESK. Trimming shortened V by 1 base and J by 2 bases, and 8 bases separated the two germline ends. CDR3 size: 15 residues. CDR3 coding DNA: TGTGCCAGCAGCCAAGGCGTATATACTAATGAAAAACTGTTTTTT. Translating gives CASSQGVYTNEKLFF.

The rearrangement uses TRBV2 and TRBJ1-1, with D unclear. Germline loops: CDR1 SNHLY, CDR2 FYNNEI. This CDR3 has 12 residues. The CDR3 spells CATITGFSEAFF. In DNA, the CDR3 is TGTGCTACCATTACGGGGTTCTCTGAAGCTTTCTTT.

The gene calls are TRBV6-6 and TRBJ1-5; a weak D match, TRBD1 (5 bases). The CDR3 is 16 residues long. CDR1 and CDR2 from the germline V gene are MNHNY and SVGAGI (reference sequence). V gave up 6 bases and J gave up 7 bases, with 22 bases separating them. The CDR3 region has the DNA TGTGCCAGCAGGAAGCAAAAACAGGTCTCGGACCAGCCCCAGCATTTT. It codes for CASRKQKQVSDQPQHF.

Turning to this clone: One end of the junction fails to match germline, which may point to a read error. The V call is TRBV7-2, the J call TRBJ1-2; TRBD1 aligns across 7 bases. The germline gives CDR1 SGHTA, CDR2 FQGNSA. The length of the CDR3 is 12 residues. The CDR3 here is CASSLRTGQFVF. The CDR3 DNA sequence: TGTGCCAGCAGCTTACGGACGGGACAGTTTGTCTTC.

V gene TRBV7-9 combines with J gene TRBJ1-3; D is ambiguous. Germline V lookup: CDR1 SEHNR, CDR2 FQNEAQ (reference sequence). The CDR3 is 14 amino acids. Trimming removed 2 bases from V and 0 bases from J, with 5 bases in between. The CDR3 region has the DNA TGTGCCAGCAGCTTACTTAACTCTGGAAACACCATATATTTT. It codes for CASSLLNSGNTIYF.

This sequence joins TRBV10-3 and TRBJ2-1, with 9 bases identical to TRBD2. There are 17 residues in the CDR3. Germline trimming cut 0 bases from V and 4 bases from J; bases unmatched to any gene: 7. CDR1 ENHRY and CDR2 SYGVKD come from the germline V gene. The CDR3 nucleotides are TGTGCCATCAGTGAGTCAAAGGCTAGCGGGGATTACAATGAGCAGTTCTTC. It yields the protein CAISESKASGDYNEQFF.

Turning to this clone: This CDR3 is also generated by other DNA sequences in the sample. The rearrangement joins TRBV9 to TRBJ2-2; TRBD2 is a possible D gene (5 bases). Germline lookup yields CDR1 SGDLS and CDR2 YYNGEE. The CDR3 totals 13 residues. The germline V and J ends were trimmed by 1 base and 5 bases, with 6 bases remaining between them. CDR3 amino acids: CASSVSGTGELFF. CDR3 DNA: TGTGCCAGCAGCGTATCGGGGACCGGGGAGCTGTTTTTT.

The V call is TRBV23-1, the J call TRBJ1-1; D is ambiguous. TRBV23-1 is filed as an ORF, its function uncertain. The V and J ends lost 2 bases and 0 bases respectively, with 7 bases between them. The CDR3 spans 14 residues. The CDR3 DNA sequence: TGCGCCAGCAGTCAACTTCCTTTGAACACTGAAGCTTTCTTT. Its translation is CASSQLPLNTEAFF.

V is TRBV13 and J is TRBJ2-1; 9 bases are shared with TRBD2. V lost 2 bases, J lost 14 bases, and 10 bases stayed unmatched. The CDR3 runs 14 residues. The germline V gene encodes CDR1 PRHDT and CDR2 FYEKMQ (reference sequence). CDR3 amino acids: CASSLKWRGGPEFF. The CDR3 DNA follows: TGTGCCAGCAGCTTAAAGTGGCGGGGGGGCCCTGAGTTCTTC.

This clone has a handful of counts. This chain uses TRBV29-1 with TRBJ2-7, with TRBD2 as a possible D gene (5 bases). Germline V gene lookup returns CDR1 SQVTM and CDR2 ANQGSEA. CDR3 length: 11 residues. V lost 6 bases and J lost 4, with 10 bases in between. The CDR3 here is CSVRRGYEQYF. CDR3 nucleotides: TGCAGCGTCAGGAGAGGGTACGAGCAGTACTTC.

In this sample, this clone turned up once. The CDR3 DNA reads as TGCGCCAGCAGCTGGACAGGAGTCGAGACCCAGTACTTC. The encoded protein is CASSWTGVETQYF. V usage is TRBV5-1 and J usage is TRBJ2-5, with 7 bases identical to TRBD1. V lost 3 bases, J lost 5 bases, and 4 bases stayed unmatched. The CDR3 totals 13 residues. CDR1 is SGHRS, CDR2 YFSETQ, per germline.

This chain connects TRBV5-4 to TRBJ1-1; perhaps TRBD1 as D (5 bases). The CDR3 has 15 amino acids. Trimming stripped 0 bases from V and 4 bases from J, with 13 bases between. Germline V gene lookup returns CDR1 SGHNT and CDR2 YYREEE (reference sequence). The CDR3 coding sequence is TGTGCCAGCAGCTTGGGGGGCGTGGGGGGCACTGAAGCTTTCTTT. This codes for CASSLGGVGGTEAFF.

Points on this clone: This sample also contains other DNA sequences that code for the same CDR3. This sequence joins TRBV3-1 (or the pseudogene TRBV3-2) and TRBJ2-2; D ambiguous. The germline V gene encodes CDR1 LGHDT and CDR2 YNNKEL (reference sequence). V was clipped by 0 bases and J by 11 bases, with 10 bases between them. The CDR3 covers 13 residues. The CDR3 is CASSQDFAGELFF. The CDR3 DNA follows: TGTGCCAGCAGCCAAGATTTCGCAGGCGAGCTGTTTTTT.

This clone was detected only once. This chain joins TRBV7-2 and TRBJ2-7; 7 bases fit TRBD1. V lost 0 bases, J lost 4 bases, and 6 bases stayed unmatched. CDR3 length: 15 amino acids. Germline V gene data show CDR1 as SGHTA and CDR2 as FQGNSA. DNA of the CDR3: TGTGCCAGCAGCTTAGCCTCGACAGGGACGTACGAGCAGTACTTC. Amino acids: CASSLASTGTYEQYF.

This chain uses TRBV7-9 with TRBJ2-5; the D is unclear. Trimming shortened V by 4 bases and J by 5 bases, and 5 bases separated the two germline ends. In germline, CDR1 is SEHNR, CDR2 FQNEAQ (reference sequence). The CDR3 covers 11 residues. The chain's CDR3 is CASSSSETQYF. CDR3 in DNA: TGTGCCAGCAGCTCTTCGGAGACCCAGTACTTC.

The chain is built from TRBV5-1 and TRBJ1-2, with 8 bases aligning to TRBD1. Germline loops: CDR1 SGHRS, CDR2 YFSETQ. This CDR3 spans 18 amino acids. V lost 2 bases, J lost 4 bases, and 16 bases stayed unmatched. The CDR3 loop reads CASSFDVGTGLLFYGYTF. The DNA for the CDR3 is TGCGCCAGCAGCTTCGATGTCGGGACAGGCCTCCTTTTCTATGGCTACACCTTC.